The rows below give T cell receptor beta chains drawn from one sample of a study of shared clonotypes between healthy human individuals. The method was immunoSEQ multiplex PCR; TCRdb's version includes in-frame clones alone and lacks a portion of them. The table has 1 million to 1.2 million clones, 77% seen once. Material for sequencing was memory CD4+ T cells from PBMCs. Receptors were obtained from a young man in good health. Some clones in this sample may be carry-over from other donors' samples. CDR3s include the opening cysteine and the closing phenylalanine or tryptophan. D genes are given only for firm matches. The size of a clone is reported for some rows only, either as once, few or many, or as a class for expanded clones.

j_call | clone_size | d_call | v_call | cdr3_length | cdr3_aa | cdr3_nt
TRBJ2-1 | - | - | TRBV9 | 12 | CASSVVNNEQFF | TGTGCCAGCAGCGTAGTTAACAATGAGCAGTTCTTC
TRBJ2-7 | - | - | TRBV6-6 | 14 | CASSYKGGAYEQYF | TGTGCCAGCAGTTACAAAGGGGGGGCCTACGAGCAGTACTTC
TRBJ1-4 | few | - | TRBV7-6 | 16 | CASSTRQAGASEKLFF | TGTGCCAGCAGCACTCGACAGGCTGGGGCCAGTGAAAAACTGTTTTTT
TRBJ2-5 | - | TRBD2 | TRBV18 | 14 | CASSGLAGVETQYF | TGTGCCAGCTCTGGACTAGCGGGAGTGGAGACCCAGTACTTC
TRBJ1-5 | - | - | TRBV4-1 | 13 | CASSRQSNQPQHF | TGCGCCAGCAGCCGACAGAGCAATCAGCCCCAGCATTTT
TRBJ2-7 | - | TRBD2 | TRBV9 | 16 | CASSVGVVAGVIEQYF | TGTGCCAGCAGCGTAGGAGTGGTAGCGGGAGTAATCGAGCAGTACTTC
TRBJ1-1 | - | - | TRBV18 | 16 | CASSPQGVATNTEAFF | TGTGCCAGCTCACCCCAGGGAGTGGCCACCAACACTGAAGCTTTCTTT
TRBJ2-2 | - | - | TRBV6-4 | 10 | CASTLGELFF | TGTGCCAGCACTCTCGGGGAGCTGTTTTTT
TRBJ1-3 | - | - | TRBV28 | 13 | CASSQGQGNTIYF | TGTGCCAGCAGTCAAGGACAGGGAAACACCATATATTTT
TRBJ1-1 | - | TRBD1 | TRBV5-8 | 15 | CASSFTRGLGTEAFF | TGTGCCAGCAGCTTTACCAGGGGGCTGGGTACTGAAGCTTTCTTT
TRBJ1-1 | - | - | TRBV7-2 | 12 | CASSFVGTEAFF | TGTGCCAGCAGCTTTGTTGGAACTGAAGCTTTCTTT
TRBJ2-3 | - | - | TRBV7-8 | 14 | CASSLVTAGDTQYF | TGTGCCAGCAGCTTAGTAACGGCGGGAGATACGCAGTATTTT
TRBJ1-2 | - | - | TRBV6-1 | 10 | CASSLRNYTF | TGTGCCAGCAGTCTTCGGAACTACACCTTC
TRBJ1-1 | - | TRBD1 | TRBV2 | 14 | CASSDQGADTEAFF | TGTGCCAGCAGTGACCAGGGGGCGGACACTGAAGCTTTCTTT
TRBJ2-3 | - | TRBD2 | TRBV6-1 | 14 | CASSEGTSLDTQYF | TGTGCCAGCAGTGAGGGGACTAGCTTAGATACGCAGTATTTT
TRBJ2-3 | - | - | TRBV19 | 17 | CASSNSLRSEVRDTQYF | TGTGCCAGTAGTAACTCCCTAAGGTCGGAGGTAAGGGATACGCAGTATTTT
TRBJ2-5 | - | - | TRBV5-4 | 16 | CASSPARRGSGETQYF | TGTGCCAGCAGCCCCGCCAGGAGGGGATCGGGAGAGACCCAGTACTTC
TRBJ2-4 | - | TRBD1 | TRBV2 | 14 | CASRGTGELNIQYF | TGTGCCAGCAGGGGGACAGGGGAGTTAAACATTCAGTACTTC
TRBJ1-5 | - | - | TRBV19 | 13 | CASSGLERQPQHF | TGTGCCAGTAGTGGTCTTGAGCGTCAGCCCCAGCATTTT
TRBJ2-3 | - | TRBD2 | TRBV28 | 16 | CATLGTSGGSTDTQYF | TGTGCCACCCTGGGGACTAGCGGGGGAAGCACAGATACGCAGTATTTT
TRBJ2-5 | - | - | TRBV6-5 | 14 | CASSYSGLAETQYF | TGTGCCAGCAGTTACTCTGGACTCGCGGAGACCCAGTACTTC
TRBJ2-1 | - | - | TRBV2 | 14 | CASSDVGTNNEQFF | TGTGCCAGCAGTGATGTCGGGACAAACAATGAGCAGTTCTTC
TRBJ2-7 | - | - | TRBV5-1 | 14 | CASSGSIDSYEQYF | TGCGCCAGCAGCGGTTCAATTGACTCCTACGAGCAGTACTTC
TRBJ2-1 | few | - | TRBV5-6 | 13 | CASSGTSRNEQFF | TGTGCCAGCAGCGGTACTAGCAGGAATGAGCAGTTCTTC
TRBJ2-5 | - | TRBD2 | TRBV10-1 | 15 | CASSESVAGGKTQYF | TGCGCCAGCAGTGAGTCGGTAGCGGGAGGGAAGACCCAGTACTTC
TRBJ2-1 | many | - | TRBV5-1 | 14 | CASSPTSSHNEQFF | TGCGCCAGCAGCCCGACTAGTAGCCACAATGAGCAGTTCTTC
TRBJ2-7 | - | - | TRBV28 | 14 | CASSAGSFAYEQYF | TGTGCCAGCAGTGCCGGGTCCTTCGCCTACGAGCAGTACTTC
TRBJ1-2 | - | - | TRBV5-6 | 15 | CASSGYRILSGGYTF | TGTGCCAGCAGTGGATATCGGATCCTGTCGGGAGGCTACACCTTC
TRBJ1-2 | few | - | TRBV4-2 | 15 | CASSQELTGSYGYTF | TGTGCCAGCAGCCAAGAATTGACAGGTTCCTATGGCTACACCTTC
TRBJ1-2 | few | TRBD1 | TRBV28 | 12 | CASSFLDRGYTF | TGTGCCAGCAGTTTTTTGGACAGGGGCTACACCTTC
TRBJ1-4 | - | TRBD1 | TRBV6-1 | 15 | CASSKIGTANEKLFF | TGTGCCAGCAGCAAAATAGGGACAGCTAATGAAAAACTGTTTTTT
TRBJ2-5 | - | - | TRBV7-2 | 18 | CASSSPGTKTGVGGTQYF | TGTGCCAGCAGCTCCCCCGGGACAAAGACCGGAGTCGGGGGCACCCAGTACTTC
TRBJ2-1 | - | - | TRBV9 | 15 | CASSVGGTRWNEQFF | TGTGCCAGCAGCGTGGGCGGGACCCGGTGGAATGAGCAGTTCTTC
TRBJ2-2 | once | - | TRBV7-3 | 14 | CASSLQETTGELFF | TGTGCCAGCAGCTTGCAAGAAACCACCGGGGAGCTGTTTTTT
TRBJ2-7 | - | - | TRBV7-9 | 14 | CASSSQRTSYEQYF | TGTGCCAGCAGCTCACAGAGAACCTCCTACGAGCAGTACTTC
TRBJ2-2 | - | - | TRBV10-3 | 15 | CAIGSAQSNTGELFF | TGTGCCATCGGATCAGCACAGTCGAACACCGGGGAGCTGTTTTTT